This TCR beta chain was captured in a study of response to subunit inactivated influenza vaccine. General observations from the study: Authors suggested seasonal influenza vaccinations each recruit few new T cells.

Each CDR3 protein is one row after TCRdb ran MiXCR on the RT-PCR reads. This sample has about 520,000 distinct CDR3 sequences; about 25% occur once, and the top ten carry 1.5% to 2%. For this clonotype: What it recognizes is unknown.

The sample was CD4+ T cells sorted from PBMCs, taken approximately 5 days after vaccination. This TCR came from a man aged 50 or older who received an inactivated influenza vaccine.

DNA of the CDR3: TGTGCCAGCAGCCAAGCTGGGACAGGGAACAATCAGCCCCAGCATTTT. Translated: CASSQAGTGNNQPQHF. The chain couples TRBV3-1 to TRBJ1-5, with 9 bases identical to TRBD1. The ends lost 1 base at V and 3 bases at J; junction bases unmatched: 4. This CDR3 region has 16 residues. Germline V CDR1 and CDR2: LGHDT, YNNKEL (reference sequence).